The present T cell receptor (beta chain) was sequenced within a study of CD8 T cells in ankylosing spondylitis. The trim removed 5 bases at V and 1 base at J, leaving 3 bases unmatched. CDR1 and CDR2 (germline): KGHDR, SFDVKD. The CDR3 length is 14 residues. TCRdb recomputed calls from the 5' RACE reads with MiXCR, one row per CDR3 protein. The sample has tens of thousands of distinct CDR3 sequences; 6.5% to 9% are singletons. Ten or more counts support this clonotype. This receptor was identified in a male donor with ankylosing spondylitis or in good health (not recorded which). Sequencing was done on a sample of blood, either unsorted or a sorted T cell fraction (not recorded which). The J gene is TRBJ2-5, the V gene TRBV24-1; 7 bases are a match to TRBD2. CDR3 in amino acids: CATSASGAQETQYF. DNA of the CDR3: TGTGCCACCAGTGCGAGCGGGGCCCAAGAGACCCAGTACTTC.